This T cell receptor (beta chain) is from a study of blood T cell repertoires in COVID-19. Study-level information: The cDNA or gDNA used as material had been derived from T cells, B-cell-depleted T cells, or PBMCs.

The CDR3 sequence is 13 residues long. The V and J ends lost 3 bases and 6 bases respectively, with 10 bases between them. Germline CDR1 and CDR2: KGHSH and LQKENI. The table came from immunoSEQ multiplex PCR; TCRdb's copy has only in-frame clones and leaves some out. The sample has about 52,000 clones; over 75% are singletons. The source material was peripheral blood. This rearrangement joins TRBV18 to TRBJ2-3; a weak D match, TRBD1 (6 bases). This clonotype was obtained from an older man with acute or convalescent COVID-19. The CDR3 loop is CASSPGAQDTQYF. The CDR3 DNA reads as TGTGCCAGCTCACCGGGGGCCCAGGATACGCAGTATTTT.